This T cell receptor (beta chain) was identified during a study of blood T cells in healthy people across ages. Study-wide findings and caveats: Naive and antigen-experienced cells could not be conclusively compared, given unsorted PBMCs. The study found more naive CD4+ cells and higher diversity in long-lived than aged donors.

Germline CDR1 and CDR2: SGHRS and YFSETQ. The J segment lost 6 bases and the V segment lost 4 bases, leaving 0 bases of the junction unmatched. This CDR3 spans 13 amino acids. This clonotype has a handful of counts. Its antigen is currently unknown. Primers used in a second PCR of roughly 7 to 12 cycles were a sample-barcoded 5' primer and a J-beta primer mix. Each CDR3 protein is one row after TCRdb ran MiXCR on the 5' RACE reads. This repertoire shows approximately 680,000 distinct CDR3 sequences, 32% found once; its top ten account for approximately 15%. Each individual donor underwent a draw of ten milliliters of peripheral blood. Each sample used at least 6.5 million PBMCs.

The sequence was collected from a woman aged 80 or over in good health. This sequence joins TRBV5-1 and TRBJ1-6; TRBD1 matches at 8 bases. Sequences were obtained from blood. The CDR3, as DNA: TGCGCCAGCAGCGACAGGGGTAATTCACCCCTCCACTTT. Its translation: CASSDRGNSPLHF.